Here is one TCR beta chain with its context. This CDR3 contains 13 residues. Trimming removed 5 bases from V and 9 bases from J, with 14 bases in between. The germline gives CDR1 LGHDT, CDR2 YNNKEL (reference sequence). TCRdb independently ran MiXCR on the 5' RACE reads; one entry per CDR3 protein. The top ten clones hold roughly 6.4% of a sample with about 86,000 distinct CDR3 sequences, roughly an eighth of them seen once. The data stem from a study of early T cells in non-severe SARS-CoV-2 infection. The gene calls are TRBV3-1 and TRBJ2-1; D might be TRBD1 (7 bases). Material: whole blood. The clonotype originates from an adult who was a healthcare worker with PCR-confirmed SARS-CoV-2 infection or an uninfected control (not recorded which). CDR3 nucleotide sequence: TGTGCCAGCAGCGGAGGGGGCAAGGGTGAGCAGTTCTTC. Protein: CASSGGGKGEQFF.